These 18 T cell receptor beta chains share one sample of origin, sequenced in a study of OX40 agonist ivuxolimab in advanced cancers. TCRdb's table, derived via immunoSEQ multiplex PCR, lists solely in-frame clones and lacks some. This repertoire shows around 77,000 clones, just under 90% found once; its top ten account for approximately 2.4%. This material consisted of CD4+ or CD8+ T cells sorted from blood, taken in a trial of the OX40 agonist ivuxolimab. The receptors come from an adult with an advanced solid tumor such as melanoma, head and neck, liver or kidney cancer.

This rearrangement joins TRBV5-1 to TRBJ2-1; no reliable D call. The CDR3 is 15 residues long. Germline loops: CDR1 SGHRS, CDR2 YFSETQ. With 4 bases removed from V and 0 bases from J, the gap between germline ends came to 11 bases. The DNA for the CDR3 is TGCGCCAGCAGCGTCGCCTCTAGCTCCTACAATGAGCAGTTCTTC. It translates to CASSVASSSYNEQFF.

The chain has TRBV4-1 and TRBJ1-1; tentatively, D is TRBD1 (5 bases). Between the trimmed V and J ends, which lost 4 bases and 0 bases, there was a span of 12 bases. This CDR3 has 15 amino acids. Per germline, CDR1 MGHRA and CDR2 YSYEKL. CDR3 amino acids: CASSRPLGVNTEAFF. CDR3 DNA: TGCGCCAGCAGCCGCCCATTAGGGGTGAACACTGAAGCTTTCTTT.

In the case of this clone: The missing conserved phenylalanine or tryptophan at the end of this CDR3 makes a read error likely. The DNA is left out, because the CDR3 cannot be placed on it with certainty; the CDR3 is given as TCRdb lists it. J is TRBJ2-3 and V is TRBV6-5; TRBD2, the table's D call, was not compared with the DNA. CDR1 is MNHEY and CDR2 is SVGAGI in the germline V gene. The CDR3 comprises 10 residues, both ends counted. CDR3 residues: CASRHGDFTI.

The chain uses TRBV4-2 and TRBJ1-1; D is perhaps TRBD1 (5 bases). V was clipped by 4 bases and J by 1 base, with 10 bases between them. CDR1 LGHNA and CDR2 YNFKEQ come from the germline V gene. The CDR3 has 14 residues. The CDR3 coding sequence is TGTGCCAGCAGCCTTTCTGGGGGGAACACTGAAGCTTTCTTT. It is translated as CASSLSGGNTEAFF.

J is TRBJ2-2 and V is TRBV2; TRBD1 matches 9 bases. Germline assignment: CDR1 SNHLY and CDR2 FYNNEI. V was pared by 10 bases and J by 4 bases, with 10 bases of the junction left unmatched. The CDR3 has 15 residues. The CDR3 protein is CATERDRASTGELFF. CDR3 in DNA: TGTGCCACCGAGAGGGACAGGGCTAGCACCGGGGAGCTGTTTTTT.

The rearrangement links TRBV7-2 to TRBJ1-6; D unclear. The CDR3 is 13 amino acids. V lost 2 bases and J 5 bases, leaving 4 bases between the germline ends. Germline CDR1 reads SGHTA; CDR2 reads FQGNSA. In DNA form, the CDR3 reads TGTGCCAGCAGCTTAATCAATAATTCACCCCTCCACTTT. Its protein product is CASSLINNSPLHF.

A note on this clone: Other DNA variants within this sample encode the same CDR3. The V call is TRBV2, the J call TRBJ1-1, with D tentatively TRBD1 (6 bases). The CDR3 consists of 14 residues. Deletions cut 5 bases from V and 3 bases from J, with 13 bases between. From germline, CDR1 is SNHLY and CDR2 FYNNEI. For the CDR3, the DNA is TGTGCCAGCAGTAAGGGGGGGTCCCACACTGAAGCTTTCTTT. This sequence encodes CASSKGGSHTEAFF.

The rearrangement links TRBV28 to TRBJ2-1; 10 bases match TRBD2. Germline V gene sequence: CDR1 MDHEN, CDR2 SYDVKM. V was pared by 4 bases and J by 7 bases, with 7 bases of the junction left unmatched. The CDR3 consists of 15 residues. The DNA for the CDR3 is TGTGCCAGCAGTTCAGCGGGAGGGCCTTTTAATGAGCAGTTCTTC. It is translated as CASSSAGGPFNEQFF.

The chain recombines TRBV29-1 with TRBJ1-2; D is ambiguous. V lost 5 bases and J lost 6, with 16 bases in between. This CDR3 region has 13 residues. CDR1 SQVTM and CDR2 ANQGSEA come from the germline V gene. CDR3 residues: CSVLRERSHGYTF. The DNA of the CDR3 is TGCAGCGTTCTCCGGGAGAGGAGCCATGGCTACACCTTC.

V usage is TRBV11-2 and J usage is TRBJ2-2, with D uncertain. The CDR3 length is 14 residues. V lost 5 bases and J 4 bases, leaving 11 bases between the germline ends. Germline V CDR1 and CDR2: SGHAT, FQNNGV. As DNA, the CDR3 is TGTGCCAGCAGCCCCCAGCGCGGCACCGGGGAGCTGTTTTTT. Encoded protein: CASSPQRGTGELFF.

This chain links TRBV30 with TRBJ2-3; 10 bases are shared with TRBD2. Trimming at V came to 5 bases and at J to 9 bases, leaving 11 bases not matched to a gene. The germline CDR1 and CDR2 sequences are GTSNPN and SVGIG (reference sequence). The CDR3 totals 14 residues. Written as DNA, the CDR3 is TGTGCCTGGCTAGCGGGGGACAGGTTTGAGACGCAGTATTTT. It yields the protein CAWLAGDRFETQYF.

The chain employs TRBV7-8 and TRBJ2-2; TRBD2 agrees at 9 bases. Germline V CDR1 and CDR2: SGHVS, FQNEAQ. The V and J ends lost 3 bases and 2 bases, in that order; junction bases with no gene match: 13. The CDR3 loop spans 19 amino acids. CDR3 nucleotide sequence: TGTGCCAGCAGCTTTCGTTTTGCGGGGGGGAAGGGCAACACCGGGGAGCTGTTTTTT. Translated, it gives CASSFRFAGGKGNTGELFF.

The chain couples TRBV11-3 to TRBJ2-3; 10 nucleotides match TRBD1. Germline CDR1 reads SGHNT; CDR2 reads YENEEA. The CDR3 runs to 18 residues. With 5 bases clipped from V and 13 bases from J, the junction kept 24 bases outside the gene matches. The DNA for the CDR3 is TGTGCCAGCAGCACCTCCTCGCTCGGGACAGGGGCTCCCACCATGGAGTATTTT. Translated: CASSTSSLGTGAPTMEYF.

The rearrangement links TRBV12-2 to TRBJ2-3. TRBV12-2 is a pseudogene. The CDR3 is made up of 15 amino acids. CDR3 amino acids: CASRLDWGFTDTQYF. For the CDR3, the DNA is TGTGCAAGTCGCTTAGATTGGGGATTTACAGATACGCAGTATTTT.

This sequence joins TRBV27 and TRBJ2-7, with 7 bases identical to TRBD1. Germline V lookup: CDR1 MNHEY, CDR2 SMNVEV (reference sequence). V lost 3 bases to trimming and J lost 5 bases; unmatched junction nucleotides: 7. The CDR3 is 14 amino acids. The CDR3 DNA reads TGTGCCAGCAGTTTTTGGGGACAGTTCCACGAGCAGTACTTC. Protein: CASSFWGQFHEQYF.

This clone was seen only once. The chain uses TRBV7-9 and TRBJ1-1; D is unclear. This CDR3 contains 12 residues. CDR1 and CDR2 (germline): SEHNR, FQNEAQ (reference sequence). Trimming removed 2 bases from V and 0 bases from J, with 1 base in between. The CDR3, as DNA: TGTGCCAGCAGCTTAATGAACACTGAAGCTTTCTTT. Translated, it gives CASSLMNTEAFF.

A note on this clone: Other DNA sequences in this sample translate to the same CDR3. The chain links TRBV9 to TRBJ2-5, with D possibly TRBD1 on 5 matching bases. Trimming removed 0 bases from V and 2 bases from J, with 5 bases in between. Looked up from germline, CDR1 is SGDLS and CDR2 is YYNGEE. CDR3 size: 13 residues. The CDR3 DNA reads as TGTGCCAGCAGCGTAGGACAGCAAGAGACCCAGTACTTC. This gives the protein CASSVGQQETQYF.

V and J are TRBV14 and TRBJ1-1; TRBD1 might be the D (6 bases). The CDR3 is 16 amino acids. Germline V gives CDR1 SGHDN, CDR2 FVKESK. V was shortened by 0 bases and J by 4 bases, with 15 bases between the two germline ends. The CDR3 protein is CASSQEGRGGSTEAFF. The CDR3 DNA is TGTGCCAGCAGCCAAGAAGGGAGAGGGGGGAGCACTGAAGCTTTCTTT.